The entry below gives a single T cell receptor beta chain sequence along with its context. Its antigen target is currently unknown. Base qualities are not provided; no much larger clone lies one nucleotide away. The donors were roughly 40 Caucasian individuals from Russia, aged about 6 to 95 years, who were systemically healthy. Each donor gave ten milliliters of peripheral blood, drawn into EDTA-treated Vacutainer tubes. Ficoll-Paque density-gradient centrifugation was used to isolate PBMCs, with at least 6.5 million per sample. Total RNA was extracted from PBMCs with Trizol reagent, with at least 6 micrograms obtained per sample. For every donor, flow cytometry on a PBMC aliquot measured the percentage of naive CD45RAhigh/CD27high T cells. The data are from a study of blood T cells in healthy people across ages (dated by TCRdb to the mid-2010s). As for the study more broadly: In model experiments, roughly one uniquely barcoded TCR beta cDNA molecule per two T cells was captured by template switching. Four age groups were formed from the donors: young (average around 15 years), middle-aged (approximately 41), aged (about 68) and long-lived (about 75). The study measured age-related changes in TCR beta repertoire diversity using deep sequencing normalized with unique cDNA molecular identifiers. The study analyzed two additional independent replicas of 1 million unique cDNA reads from the same blood draw for two donors, one aged 18 to 30 and one aged 80 or older. To avoid experimental bias, donors of different ages were distributed randomly across sequencing lanes.

Paper-wide results and their limitations: As age increased, observed TCR beta diversity per million T cells dropped in a roughly linear way, and a significant reduction was already evident by age 40. Because donor CMV infection status was unknown, age-related changes in expanded clonotypes were potentially confounded. The long-lived group showed more naive CD4+ T cells, fewer expanded clones and increased TCR diversity than the aged group, suggesting age selection. The percentage of naive T cells measured by flow cytometry correlated strongly with observed TCR beta diversity. Estimates of total diversity based on one million sequenced T cells were considered lower bounds and underestimates. Conclusive comparison of naive and antigen-experienced compartments was prevented by the profiling of bulk unsorted PBMCs.

The germline V gene specifies KGHDR as CDR1 and SFDVKD as CDR2. The CDR3 has 12 amino acids, counting the end cysteine and phenylalanine. CDR3 DNA is the only sequence kept; it has 36 bases, read in frame from the first base. V is clipped by 6 bases and J by 4 bases, and the sequence between their germline boundaries is 8 bases long. To prepare the library, 5' RACE was applied. The instrument was an Illumina HiSeq 2500. The second PCR ran for roughly 7 to 12 cycles and used a J-beta primer mix along with a sample-barcoded 5' primer. A template-switch 5' adaptor carrying 12 random nucleotides introduced a unique molecular identifier onto each TCR beta cDNA molecule. Each sample yielded at least 2.5 million CDR3-containing paired-end reads. First-strand cDNA was synthesized from all RNA with the Mint cDNA synthesis kit, primed by a TRBC-specific oligonucleotide. Following uracil-DNA glycosylase treatment, all cDNA underwent a first 18-cycle PCR with the universal primers M1SS and BC2_uni_R. As for the authors' bioinformatics: Normalization of each sample was performed by random selection of 1 million high-quality reads, each carrying a distinct molecular identifier. Reads sharing molecular identifiers were discarded rather than binned into consensus sequences. MiTCR, with a Q25 quality threshold and the strictest error-elimination algorithm, was used for CDR3 identification, clonotype clustering and error correction. A nonparametric unseen species model using Euler transformation provided a lower-bound estimate of total TCR beta diversity. TCRdb applied fastp at Q25 and MiXCR to the public reads, then kept only in-frame beta chains. Rows are unified per CDR3 protein, each entry keeping the most common DNA and genes. The V and J calls were not made by the authors but by TCRdb's processing. In all, the sample holds approximately 800,000 distinct CDR3 sequences, and roughly 50% of those were seen once. The ten largest make up roughly 25% of the sample.

This chain joins TRBV24-1 to TRBJ1-2; the D gene identity is not certain. Sequenced sample: blood. The clonotype originates from a man aged 40-49 years in good health. Here is the DNA: TGTGCCACCAGTCAGGACGGCTATGGCTACACCTTC. Its protein reads: CATSQDGYGYTF.